The sample holds a few counts of the clone carrying this T cell receptor (beta chain). The data were taken from a study of beta chain features in type 1 diabetes. As every portion of the isolated RNA was reverse transcribed, the sequencing read expressed TCRB transcripts. Generated by immunoSEQ multiplex PCR, the TCRdb table keeps only in-frame clones and is missing some. The sample carries 430,000 or so clones, over 10% recorded once. Trimming stripped 4 bases from V and 14 bases from J, with 15 bases between. Germline CDR1 reads MDHEN; CDR2 reads SYDVKM. The CDR3 consists of 13 residues. This TCR was sampled from a woman younger than 35 in good health. The sequenced sample consisted of naive CD4+ T cells from blood. The chain has TRBV28 and TRBJ1-6; D uncertain. The CDR3 DNA is TGTGCCAGCAGTTACCCCGGACCATCGACCCTCCACTTT. As protein: CASSYPGPSTLHF.